Following are 18 T cell receptor beta chains from one sample sequenced in a study of cytomegalovirus exposure and HLA in healthy donors. Using immunoSEQ multiplex PCR, the repertoire was profiled, and TCRdb retains in-frame clones only, with some absent. The sample contains approximately 210,000 clones, about 83% of which appear only once. Input material: PBMCs. These receptors all stem from a woman younger than 30 in good health and CMV-seronegative.

This chain uses TRBV19 with TRBJ1-4; 7 bases align to TRBD1. Losses at the gene ends were 5 bases for V and 1 base for J; bases not matched to a gene: 4. The germline V gene has CDR1 LNHDA and CDR2 SQIVND (reference sequence). The length of the CDR3 is 15 residues. CDR3 sequence: CASSGGGVTNEKLFF. CDR3 sequence (DNA): TGTGCCAGTAGTGGAGGGGGCGTAACTAATGAAAAACTGTTTTTT.

This chain joins TRBV5-1 and TRBJ2-6; unclear D gene. Trimming took off 2 bases at V and 2 bases at J, with 8 bases between the two ends. This CDR3 contains 15 residues. Germline V CDR1 and CDR2: SGHRS, YFSETQ. CDR3 nucleotide sequence: TGCGCCAGCAGCTTACAAGAACCTGGGGCCAACGTCCTGACTTTC. As protein: CASSLQEPGANVLTF.

The chain links TRBV7-6 to TRBJ2-1, with D uncertain. This CDR3 comprises 16 residues. The germline CDR1 and CDR2 sequences are SGHVS and FNYEAQ. V was trimmed by 10 bases and J by 0 bases, leaving 19 bases between them. This chain's CDR3 is CATAPTYRNSYNEQFF. The CDR3 nucleotides read TGTGCCACCGCCCCCACCTACCGAAACTCCTACAATGAGCAGTTCTTC.

CDR3 nucleotides: TGTGCCAGCAGCTTGGTTTACGGGGGCTCTGGAAACACCATATATTTT. Residues: CASSLVYGGSGNTIYF. The gene calls are TRBV5-8 and TRBJ1-3, with a tentative D call TRBD1 (5 bases). V was cut by 0 bases and J by 0 bases, with 10 bases left in between. There are 16 residues in the CDR3. Looked up from germline, CDR1 is SGHTS and CDR2 is YDEGEE.

This chain uses TRBV15 with TRBJ2-1; 8 bases line up with TRBD2. The CDR3 covers 15 residues. Germline values: CDR1 LNHNV, CDR2 YYDKDF (reference sequence). V dropped 1 base and J dropped 5; count of bases not matched to a gene: 4. The CDR3, as DNA: TGTGCCACCAGCAGAGCGGGCGGGAGGAACAATGAGCAGTTCTTC. Its protein product is CATSRAGGRNNEQFF.

The V and J genes are TRBV5-5 and TRBJ1-2, with D possibly matching TRBD1 (5 bases). CDR1 is SGHKS, CDR2 YYEKEE, per germline (reference sequence). The CDR3 consists of 13 residues. V was cut by 0 bases and J by 7 bases, with 10 bases left in between. DNA of the CDR3: TGTGCCAGCAGCTTGGTGGGGGGTAGTGGCTACACCTTC. This codes for CASSLVGGSGYTF.

The rearrangement links TRBV6-1 to TRBJ1-2, with D uncertain. The CDR3 runs 13 residues. V was clipped by 3 bases and J by 4 bases, with 9 bases between them. CDR1 MNHNS and CDR2 SASEGT come from the germline V gene. CDR3: CASSDSGTYGYTF. Here the CDR3 DNA reads TGTGCCAGCAGTGATTCGGGTACCTATGGCTACACCTTC.

This rearrangement joins TRBV15 to TRBJ2-7; the D gene is possibly TRBD1 (5 bases). V lost 0 bases, J lost 5 bases, and 17 bases lay in between. The CDR3 spans 16 residues. Looked up from germline, CDR1 is LNHNV and CDR2 is YYDKDF (reference sequence). This chain's CDR3 is CATSRDRQGPFDEQYF. The CDR3 DNA follows: TGTGCCACCAGCAGAGATCGGCAGGGCCCATTCGACGAGCAGTACTTC.

The V and J genes are TRBV30 and TRBJ2-1; TRBD2 might be the D (7 bases). The CDR3 consists of 16 residues. Germline V CDR1 and CDR2: GTSNPN, SVGIG (reference sequence). Trimming pared 6 bases from V and 4 bases from J, leaving 22 bases between. The CDR3 protein is CACPEDGGGRYNEQFF. The CDR3 bases are TGTGCCTGCCCCGAGGATGGGGGGGGCCGGTACAATGAGCAGTTCTTC. Filled out from reference TRBV30 and TRBJ2-1, the complete variable domain reads SQTIHQWPATLVQPVGSPLSLECTVEGTSNPNLYWYRQAAGRGLQLLFYSVGIGQISSEVPQNLSASRPQDRQFILSSKKLLLSDSGFYLCACPEDGGGRYNEQFFGPGTRLTVL.

V and J are TRBV7-3 and TRBJ2-3; 7 positions agree with TRBD2. This CDR3 has 15 amino acids. CDR1 is SGHTA and CDR2 is FQGTGA in the germline V gene. With V trimmed by 3 bases and J by 6 bases, 9 bases remained unmatched. CDR3 sequence: CASSFHDGEGDTQYF. The CDR3 DNA reads TGTGCCAGCAGCTTCCATGACGGGGAGGGGGATACGCAGTATTTT.

V is TRBV5-1 and J is TRBJ2-3; D possibly corresponds to TRBD1 (6 bases). Trimming shortened V by 0 bases and J by 0 bases, and 8 bases separated the two germline ends. This CDR3 has 15 residues. The germline gives CDR1 SGHRS, CDR2 YFSETQ. The CDR3 loop reads CASSLVDSSTDTQYF. The CDR3 DNA sequence: TGCGCCAGCAGCTTGGTGGACAGCAGCACAGATACGCAGTATTTT.

The chain has TRBV18 and TRBJ2-7, with D maybe TRBD1 (6 bases). The CDR3 is 16 residues long. The germline V and J ends were trimmed by 4 bases and 1 base, with 17 bases remaining between them. Per the germline V gene, CDR1 is KGHSH and CDR2 is LQKENI. CDR3 in amino acids: CASSLYRQESSYEQYF. CDR3 sequence (DNA): TGTGCCAGCTCACTGTACCGACAGGAAAGTTCCTACGAGCAGTACTTC.

The J gene is TRBJ1-3, the V gene TRBV25-1; D might be TRBD1 (5 bases). V lost 2 bases to trimming and J lost 4 bases, with 6 bases between them. Germline CDR1 reads MGHDK; CDR2 reads SYGVNS. CDR3 length: 13 residues. CDR3 sequence reads: CASSEQGGNTIYF. CDR3 DNA sequence: TGTGCCAGCAGTGAACAGGGAGGAAACACCATATATTTT.

The chain employs TRBV30 and TRBJ1-3, with D perhaps matching TRBD1 (5 bases). Germline V CDR1 and CDR2: GTSNPN, SVGIG (reference sequence). The CDR3 extends over 15 amino acids. V lost 2 bases, J lost 0 bases, and 11 bases lay in between. The CDR3 sequence: CAWSSGSISGNTIYF. CDR3 DNA sequence: TGTGCCTGGAGTTCAGGGTCTATCTCTGGAAACACCATATATTTT. Full variable domain (remainder filled in from reference TRBV30 and TRBJ1-3): SQTIHQWPATLVQPVGSPLSLECTVEGTSNPNLYWYRQAAGRGLQLLFYSVGIGQISSEVPQNLSASRPQDRQFILSSKKLLLSDSGFYLCAWSSGSISGNTIYFGEGSWLTVV.

J is TRBJ2-3 and V is TRBV4-1; D gene unclear. The CDR3 spans 12 residues. CDR1 and CDR2 from the germline V gene are MGHRA and YSYEKL. Deletions cut 1 base from V and 6 bases from J, with 5 bases between. CDR3: CASSQVADTQYF. In nucleotides, the CDR3 is TGCGCCAGCAGCCAAGTAGCTGATACGCAGTATTTT.

The CDR3 region is CASSFMGRVAGELFF. Here the CDR3 DNA reads TGTGCCAGCAGCTTTATGGGGAGGGTCGCCGGGGAGCTGTTTTTT. The gene calls are TRBV5-6 and TRBJ2-2, with 7 bases lining up with TRBD2. CDR1 and CDR2 from the germline V gene are SGHDT and YYEEEE. The CDR3 spans 15 residues. The trim removed 2 bases at V and 6 bases at J, leaving 7 bases unmatched.

The V gene is TRBV30, the J gene TRBJ1-5; 11 positions match TRBD1. Trimming took 2 bases from V and 8 from J; bases not matched to a gene: 5. This CDR3 has 14 residues. Germline V gene sequence: CDR1 GTSNPN, CDR2 SVGIG (reference sequence). In nucleotides, the CDR3 is TGTGCCTGGAGTACAGGACAGGGGGCCAAGCCCCAGCATTTT. Amino acids: CAWSTGQGAKPQHF. The whole variable domain, filled in from reference TRBV30 and TRBJ1-5, reads SQTIHQWPATLVQPVGSPLSLECTVEGTSNPNLYWYRQAAGRGLQLLFYSVGIGQISSEVPQNLSASRPQDRQFILSSKKLLLSDSGFYLCAWSTGQGAKPQHFGDGTRLSIL.

This clone has only one observation. The chain combines TRBV4-1 with TRBJ1-2; the D is unclear. The CDR3 contains 12 residues. Germline V gene data show CDR1 as MGHRA and CDR2 as YSYEKL. The ends were cut back, 3 bases at V and 4 bases at J, with 6 bases in the middle. The CDR3: CASSHSGYGYTF. The CDR3 coding sequence is TGCGCCAGCAGCCATTCCGGCTATGGCTACACCTTC.